These 26 T cell receptor beta chains came from one sample sequenced in a study of PD-L1 blockade in urothelial cancer (dated by TCRdb to 2016 to 2017). Preparation of the library involved the immunoSEQ multiplex PCR assay. The clones in this table, taken by TCRdb from immuneACCESS, are in-frame only. Not every clone is retained; where verified, under half of the shortfall comes from an unresolved V gene, and the cause of the rest is unknown. The table for this sample lists approximately 58,000 clones; around 80% of them were counted only once. Approximately 4% of the sample is held by the ten biggest clonotypes. Sequencing used PBMCs, obtained around atezolizumab (anti-PD-L1) treatment. These receptor sequences come from a man between 65 and 85 years old with urothelial cancer.

The chain couples TRBV18 to TRBJ2-7; 7 positions agree with TRBD2. The CDR3 spans 14 residues. Trimming removed 5 bases from V and 2 bases from J; junction bases left unmatched: 6. CDR1 KGHSH and CDR2 LQKENI come from the germline V gene. Here the CDR3 reads CASSTASGTYEQYF. The DNA of the CDR3 is TGTGCCAGCTCAACTGCTAGCGGTACCTACGAGCAGTACTTC.

The chain joins TRBV5-1 to TRBJ1-1; D is perhaps TRBD1 (5 bases). CDR1 and CDR2 (germline): SGHRS, YFSETQ. This CDR3 region has 14 residues. V shed 1 base and J shed 4 bases, with 11 bases lying between them. CDR3 sequence: CASSLIGHSTEAFF. The CDR3 region has the DNA TGCGCCAGCAGCTTGATCGGACACAGCACTGAAGCTTTCTTT.

This chain uses TRBV10-3 with TRBJ2-3; TRBD2 agrees at 11 bases. The CDR3 sequence is 19 residues long. CDR1 and CDR2 (germline): ENHRY, SYGVKD. J gave up 0 bases and V 0 bases, and 8 bases lay outside the gene matches. CDR3 sequence reads: CAISESRSSGRLSTDTQYF. CDR3 sequence (DNA): TGTGCCATCAGTGAGTCGAGATCTAGCGGGAGGCTGAGCACAGATACGCAGTATTTT.

The chain is built from TRBV27 and TRBJ2-2; D call uncertain. The CDR3 has 14 residues. Trimming cost V 6 bases and J 1 base, with 9 bases left between them. Germline V lookup: CDR1 MNHEY, CDR2 SMNVEV (reference sequence). The CDR3 DNA sequence: TGTGCCAGCAGACGGTCTAGGAACACCGGGGAGCTGTTTTTT. Translated: CASRRSRNTGELFF.

The genes are TRBV19 and TRBJ2-2; TRBD2 aligns across 8 bases. The CDR3 extends over 14 amino acids. V trimming: 8 bases; J trimming: 1 base; junction bases outside the gene matches: 3. The germline V gene has CDR1 LNHDA and CDR2 SQIVND (reference sequence). The DNA of the CDR3 is TGTGCCAGTGGACGGGGGGGGAACACCGGGGAGCTGTTTTTT. It specifies CASGRGGNTGELFF. Together with reference TRBV19 and TRBJ2-2, the CDR3 gives the full variable domain: DGGITQSPKYLFRKEGQNVTLSCEQNLNHDAMYWYRQDPGQGLRLIYYSQIVNDFQKGDIAEGYSVSREKKESFPLTVTSAQKNPTAFYLCASGRGGNTGELFFGEGSRLTVL.

The chain employs TRBV15 and TRBJ1-1; D is undetermined. The V end was cut by 0 bases, the J end by 6 bases, with 14 bases between. Germline V lookup: CDR1 LNHNV, CDR2 YYDKDF (reference sequence). The CDR3 runs to 15 residues. The DNA for the CDR3 is TGTGCCACCAGCAGAGATGAAGGCGGCTTACCTGAAGCTTTCTTT. It is translated as CATSRDEGGLPEAFF.

The J gene is TRBJ1-3, the V gene TRBV5-5; maybe TRBD1 (6 bases). The CDR3 is 17 residues long. CDR1 is SGHKS and CDR2 is YYEKEE in the germline V gene (reference sequence). V was trimmed by 4 bases and J by 3 bases, leaving 20 bases between them. The CDR3 loop is CASSLTPQGKYGNTIYF. The CDR3, as DNA: TGTGCCAGCAGCCTTACCCCTCAGGGGAAGTATGGAAACACCATATATTTT.

The chain couples TRBV18 to TRBJ1-5, with a weak D call TRBD1 (5 bases). The CDR3 has 17 amino acids. Germline V gene lookup returns CDR1 KGHSH and CDR2 LQKENI. Trimming stripped 4 bases from V and 0 bases from J, with 16 bases between. DNA of the CDR3: TGTGCCAGCTCACTATACCCTGGGGCAGATAGCAATCAGCCCCAGCATTTT. Its protein is CASSLYPGADSNQPQHF.

V gene TRBV30 combines with J gene TRBJ1-3, with 8 positions matching TRBD1. Germline CDR1 reads GTSNPN; CDR2 reads SVGIG (reference sequence). The CDR3 length is 13 residues. Trimming at V came to 8 bases and at J to 3 bases, leaving 6 bases not matched to a gene. Here the CDR3 DNA reads TGTGCCCAAGACAGGGGTGGTGGAAACACCATATATTTT. Translation: CAQDRGGGNTIYF.

The chain joins TRBV5-1 to TRBJ2-3; D might be TRBD1 (7 bases). The germline V gene has CDR1 SGHRS and CDR2 YFSETQ. The V end lost 4 bases, the J end lost 6 bases, and 15 bases lay between the germline ends. The CDR3 sequence is 14 residues long. CDR3 sequence reads: CASSQTGRTDTQYF. Written as DNA, the CDR3 is TGCGCCAGCAGCCAGACAGGGAGGACCGATACGCAGTATTTT.

Comment on this clone: Other DNA sequences from this sample encode an identical CDR3 as well. This rearrangement joins TRBV5-1 to TRBJ1-1; D gene uncertain. CDR1 and CDR2 (germline): SGHRS, YFSETQ. The V end lost 0 bases, the J end lost 3 bases, and 6 bases lay between the germline ends. The CDR3 contains 13 residues. The CDR3 DNA is TGCGCCAGCAGCTTGGGGGGAGACACTGAAGCTTTCTTT. It translates to CASSLGGDTEAFF.

The chain joins TRBV19 to TRBJ2-7, with unresolved D. Trimming took 6 bases from V and 0 from J, leaving 15 bases between them. Germline values: CDR1 LNHDA, CDR2 SQIVND (reference sequence). The CDR3 spans 15 residues. CDR3 sequence reads: CASSSSVASSYEQYF. For the CDR3, the DNA is TGTGCCAGTAGCTCCTCGGTCGCGAGCTCCTACGAGCAGTACTTC.

This rearrangement joins TRBV12-5 to TRBJ1-1, with D possibly matching TRBD1 (5 bases). CDR1 LGHNT and CDR2 FRNRAP come from the germline V gene. The CDR3 loop spans 16 amino acids. Trimming removed 5 bases from V and 4 bases from J, with 20 bases in between. The DNA of the CDR3 is TGTGCTAGTGGTCAGTGCCCCGGGGGGTCGTGCACTGAAGCTTTCTTT. Amino acids: CASGQCPGGSCTEAFF.

V is TRBV6-5 and J is TRBJ2-7; D possibly corresponds to TRBD2 (6 bases). CDR3 length: 14 residues. CDR1 is MNHEY and CDR2 is SVGAGI in the germline V gene. The V and J ends lost 5 bases and 3 bases respectively, with 14 bases between them. The CDR3 sequence is CASSNGGLYYEQYF. In DNA form, the CDR3 reads TGTGCCAGCAGTAATGGGGGGTTGTACTACGAGCAGTACTTC.

The rearrangement links TRBV19 to TRBJ2-7, with D perhaps TRBD1 (5 bases). V lost 8 bases, J lost 9 bases, and 26 bases lay in between. The CDR3 length is 15 residues. Germline assignment: CDR1 LNHDA and CDR2 SQIVND (reference sequence). CDR3 residues: CASSFGQGIYFGQYF. The CDR3 DNA sequence: TGTGCCAGTTCCTTCGGGCAGGGTATCTATTTCGGGCAGTACTTC.

The rearrangement links TRBV2 to TRBJ2-7, with 9 bases matching TRBD2. Looked up from germline, CDR1 is SNHLY and CDR2 is FYNNEI. There are 15 residues in the CDR3. Trimming removed 2 bases from V and 4 bases from J; junction bases left unmatched: 6. The CDR3 is CASSESSGRRYEQYF. The CDR3 DNA follows: TGTGCCAGCAGTGAATCCAGCGGGAGGCGGTACGAGCAGTACTTC.

The chain combines TRBV5-1 with TRBJ2-7, with 11 nucleotides matching TRBD1. Germline V gene lookup returns CDR1 SGHRS and CDR2 YFSETQ. CDR3 length: 13 amino acids. V was clipped by 8 bases and J by 4 bases; unmatched bases: 5. CDR3 amino acids: CASRTGGEYEQYF. The CDR3 DNA is TGCGCCAGTAGGACAGGGGGCGAATACGAGCAGTACTTC.

The chain uses TRBV11-2 and TRBJ2-7, with 11 bases matching TRBD1. CDR3 length: 15 amino acids. After removal of 6 bases from V and 4 bases from J, the junction contained 8 bases not matched to a gene. Per the germline V gene, CDR1 is SGHAT and CDR2 is FQNNGV. CDR3 loop: CASRRPGQGGYEQYF. The CDR3 DNA sequence: TGTGCCAGCAGGAGACCGGGACAGGGGGGATACGAGCAGTACTTC.

The chain recombines TRBV2 with TRBJ2-2; 7 nucleotides match TRBD1. The CDR3 runs 14 residues. CDR1 and CDR2 (germline): SNHLY, FYNNEI. With V trimmed by 6 bases and J by 1 base, 2 bases remained unmatched. The CDR3: CASRYRGNTGELFF. The CDR3 nucleotides are TGTGCCAGCAGATACAGGGGGAACACCGGGGAGCTGTTTTTT.

This chain's CDR3 is CAISESLLAGAYNEQFF. The DNA for the CDR3 is TGTGCCATCAGTGAGTCGTTACTAGCGGGAGCCTACAATGAGCAGTTCTTC. The chain joins TRBV10-3 to TRBJ2-1; the match to TRBD2 covers 11 bases. After removal of 0 bases from V and 2 bases from J, the junction contained 3 bases not matched to a gene. This CDR3 has 17 amino acids. The V gene's germline CDR1 is ENHRY and CDR2 SYGVKD.

The chain is built from TRBV6-4 and TRBJ2-1, with 9 positions matching TRBD1. Per the germline V gene, CDR1 is MRHNA and CDR2 is SNTAGT. V shed 2 bases, J shed 7 bases, and the junction held 6 bases outside the gene matches. The CDR3 runs 15 residues. DNA of the CDR3: TGTGCCAGCAGTGACAGGACAGGGGCGGGGAATGAGCAGTTCTTC. This gives the protein CASSDRTGAGNEQFF.

The CDR3 region has the DNA TGTGCCAGCAGCTCTACAGGGAGCTCTGGAAACACCATATATTTT. Its protein product is CASSSTGSSGNTIYF. The chain recombines TRBV7-8 with TRBJ1-3; D may be TRBD1 (6 bases). This CDR3 has 15 residues. V shed 4 bases and J shed 0 bases, with 10 bases lying between them. CDR1 and CDR2 from the germline V gene are SGHVS and FQNEAQ.

This chain uses TRBV7-3 with TRBJ2-1, with 10 bases lining up with TRBD2. Trimming cost V 4 bases and J 7 bases; bases outside gene matches: 4. The CDR3 spans 14 residues. Germline CDR1 reads SGHTA; CDR2 reads FQGTGA. The chain's CDR3 is CASSWTSGNNEQFF. DNA for the CDR3: TGTGCCAGCAGCTGGACTAGCGGTAATAATGAGCAGTTCTTC.

This clone was detected only a few times. The chain uses TRBV28 and TRBJ1-5; tentatively, D is TRBD1 (5 bases). Trimming shortened V by 4 bases and J by 0 bases, and 13 bases separated the two germline ends. The length of the CDR3 is 16 residues. Per the germline V gene, CDR1 is MDHEN and CDR2 is SYDVKM. As DNA, the CDR3 is TGTGCCAGCAGTTCGACCCGGGGGTATAGCAATCAGCCCCAGCATTTT. Its protein is CASSSTRGYSNQPQHF.

The chain joins TRBV18 to TRBJ2-5; 7 bases align to TRBD1. Germline CDR1 is KGHSH and CDR2 is LQKENI. The CDR3 is 13 residues long. V dropped 4 bases and J dropped 2; count of bases not matched to a gene: 1. The CDR3 spells CASSLDRQETQYF. CDR3 in DNA: TGTGCCAGCTCACTGGACAGGCAAGAGACCCAGTACTTC.

A few counts support this clone. V is TRBV5-4 and J is TRBJ1-4; D unresolved. V was shortened by 4 bases and J by 6 bases, with 16 bases between the two germline ends. The CDR3 is 15 amino acids. Looked up from germline, CDR1 is SGHNT and CDR2 is YYREEE (reference sequence). DNA of the CDR3: TGTGCCAGCAGCGTGGACGGTCAACCGGATGAAAAACTGTTTTTT. Residues: CASSVDGQPDEKLFF. Together with reference TRBV5-4 and TRBJ1-4, the CDR3 gives the full variable domain: ETGVTQSPTHLIKTRGQQVTLRCSSQSGHNTVSWYQQALGQGPQFIFQYYREEENGRGNFPPRFSGLQFPNYSSELNVNALELDDSALYLCASSVDGQPDEKLFFGSGTQLSVL.